This T cell receptor beta chain is drawn from a study of cytomegalovirus exposure and HLA in healthy donors. Regarding the study as a whole: High specificity and sensitivity for cytomegalovirus status were reported for the classifier. The study labeled 180 or so TCR beta chains cytomegalovirus-associated. The finding came from a later analysis; first-cohort TCR clusters tended to co-occur in the 95 to 150 validation repertoires.

Libraries were prepared by immunoSEQ multiplex PCR; TCRdb keeps only in-frame clonotypes and omits some of them. The top ten hold around 15% of the sample, which has 200,000 to 250,000 clones, over 80% seen once. Concerning this clone: What it binds is unknown.

The CDR3 contains 16 residues. Trimming left V 5 bases short and J 6 bases short, with 21 bases between. Germline V CDR1 and CDR2: MNHEY, SMNVEV (reference sequence). Sequencing was performed on PBMCs. The sequence was obtained from a woman aged 30 to 39 in good health and CMV-seropositive. The gene calls are TRBV27 and TRBJ2-3, with D perhaps TRBD1 (6 bases). CDR3 in DNA: TGTGCCAGCAGTATGCTACAGGGAACCCGCGGGGATACGCAGTATTTT. Encoded protein: CASSMLQGTRGDTQYF.